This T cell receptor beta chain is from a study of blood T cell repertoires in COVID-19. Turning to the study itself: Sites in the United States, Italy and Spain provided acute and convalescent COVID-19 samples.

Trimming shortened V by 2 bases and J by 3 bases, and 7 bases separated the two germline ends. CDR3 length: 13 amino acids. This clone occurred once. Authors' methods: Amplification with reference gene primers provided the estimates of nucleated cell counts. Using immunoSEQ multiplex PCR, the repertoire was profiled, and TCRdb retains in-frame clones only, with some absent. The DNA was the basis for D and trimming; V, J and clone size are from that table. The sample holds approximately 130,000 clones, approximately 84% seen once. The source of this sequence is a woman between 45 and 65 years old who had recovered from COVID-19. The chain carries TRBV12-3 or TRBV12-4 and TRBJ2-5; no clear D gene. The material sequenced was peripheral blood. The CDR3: CASSLTFKETQYF. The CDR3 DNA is TGTGCCAGCAGTTTAACTTTTAAAGAGACCCAGTACTTC.